This T cell receptor (beta chain) was found in a study of T cell responses to AZD1222 COVID-19 vaccine. The table came from immunoSEQ multiplex PCR; TCRdb's copy has only in-frame clones and leaves some out. The sample lists around 140,000 clones, about 90% occurring once. The origin of this receptor is an adult who received the AZD1222 COVID-19 vaccine. Material: peripheral blood, obtained 28 days after the second AZD1222 dose.

The CDR3 bases are TGTGCCAGCAGCATTGACAGGGCCGAGACCCAGTACTTC. It translates to CASSIDRAETQYF. This chain connects TRBV7-3 to TRBJ2-5, with 7 bases aligning to TRBD1. Unmatched junction bases numbered 5, after V lost 5 bases and J lost 5 bases. The CDR3 has 13 amino acids. CDR1 SGHTA and CDR2 FQGTGA come from the germline V gene.